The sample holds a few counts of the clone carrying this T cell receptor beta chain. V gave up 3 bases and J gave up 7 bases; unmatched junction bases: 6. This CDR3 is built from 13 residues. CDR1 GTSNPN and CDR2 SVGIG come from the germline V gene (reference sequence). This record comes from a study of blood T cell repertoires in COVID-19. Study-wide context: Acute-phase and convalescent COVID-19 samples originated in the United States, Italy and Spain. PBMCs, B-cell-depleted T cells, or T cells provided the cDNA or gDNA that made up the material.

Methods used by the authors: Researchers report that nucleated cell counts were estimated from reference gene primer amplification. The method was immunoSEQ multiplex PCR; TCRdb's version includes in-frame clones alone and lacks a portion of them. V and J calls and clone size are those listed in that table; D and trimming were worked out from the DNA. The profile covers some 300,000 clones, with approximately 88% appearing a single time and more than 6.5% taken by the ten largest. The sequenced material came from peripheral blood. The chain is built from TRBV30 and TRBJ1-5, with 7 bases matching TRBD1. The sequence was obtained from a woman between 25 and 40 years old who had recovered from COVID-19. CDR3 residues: CAWRTGSGQPQHF. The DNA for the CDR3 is TGTGCCTGGAGGACAGGGTCTGGCCAGCCCCAGCATTTT.